Listed here is a single T cell receptor (beta chain). A single count supports this clone. Its antigen is still unknown. No quality values exist for individual bases; no much larger clone is one base distant. Relative to germline, V is missing 7 bases and J is missing 1 base, with 10 bases of the junction outside any gene match. CDR1 and CDR2 are drawn from the germline V gene: SNHLY, FYNNEI. Measured from the cysteine to the phenylalanine, the CDR3 is 17 residues long. CDR3 DNA is the only sequence kept; it has 51 bases, read in frame from the first base. Sample time point, as interpreted from the label and publication: blood from clinic visit 5 months post-surgery; TSC patient then seizure free. The surgery cases that showed the highest brain T cell transcript signatures were chosen for TCR beta chain sequencing of brain tissue, and of blood when it was available. Before surgery, the patients had been given at least one anti-epileptic drug. The TCR-sequenced patients were children whose drug-resistant epilepsy was caused by tuberous sclerosis complex, focal cortical dysplasia, Rasmussen encephalitis or hemimegalencephaly. The Monarch genomic DNA purification kit was used to extract bulk genomic DNA from unsorted brain tissue and whole blood.

This sample is drawn from a study of brain T cells in children with intractable seizures (dated by TCRdb to about 2021). Regarding the study in general: A NanoString immunology panel was first used to screen resected brain tissue from 53 pediatric epilepsy surgery cases for immune gene transcripts. Among the roughly twelve selected surgery cases, eight also had pre-surgery blood sequenced, leaving four with brain tissue only.

TCR beta chain sequences were generated from genomic DNA using the immunoSEQ assay. Concerning the study's data processing: CDR3 sequences that did not begin with the conserved framework cysteine at position 104 were removed by hand. To get clonality, the normalized Shannon's Diversity Index was subtracted from one, giving values from 0 (maximal diversity) to 1 (oligoclonal). Chi-squared comparison-of-proportions tests assessed whether the same CDR3 differed in frequency between samples, such as brain versus blood. Public clonotypes were identified by searching immuneACCESS, and similarity to known antiviral clonotypes was assessed with the VDJdb browser. TCRdb's version of the immuneACCESS table is confined to in-frame rearrangements and falls short of the full clone set. An unresolved V gene accounts for under half of the shortfall where checked; the remainder is of unknown origin. V, J and clone size were drawn from that table, and D and trimming were deduced from the DNA. Recorded for this sample are around 340,000 clones; approximately 93% of them occurred a single time. The ten most abundant clones make up 5% to 7% of the sample.

What the work shows at the level of the full study, not this receptor alone: The patients' HCMV serostatus was not known, and viral specificity was inferred solely from CDR3 sequence similarity. Because sequencing depth differed between pre- and post-surgery blood, the absence of clones from the pre-surgery sample may reflect undersampling.

The rearranged chain carries TRBV2 and TRBJ2-1, and TRBD2 aligns with 10 junction nucleotides. This TCR derives from a boy in the first two years of life with tuberous sclerosis and intractable seizures. The source was peripheral blood, collected more than 4 months after surgery. The DNA sequence follows: TGTGCCAGCATTGGGACTAGCGAAGGAGGGTCCTACAATGAGCAGTTCTTC. It translates as CASIGTSEGGSYNEQFF.